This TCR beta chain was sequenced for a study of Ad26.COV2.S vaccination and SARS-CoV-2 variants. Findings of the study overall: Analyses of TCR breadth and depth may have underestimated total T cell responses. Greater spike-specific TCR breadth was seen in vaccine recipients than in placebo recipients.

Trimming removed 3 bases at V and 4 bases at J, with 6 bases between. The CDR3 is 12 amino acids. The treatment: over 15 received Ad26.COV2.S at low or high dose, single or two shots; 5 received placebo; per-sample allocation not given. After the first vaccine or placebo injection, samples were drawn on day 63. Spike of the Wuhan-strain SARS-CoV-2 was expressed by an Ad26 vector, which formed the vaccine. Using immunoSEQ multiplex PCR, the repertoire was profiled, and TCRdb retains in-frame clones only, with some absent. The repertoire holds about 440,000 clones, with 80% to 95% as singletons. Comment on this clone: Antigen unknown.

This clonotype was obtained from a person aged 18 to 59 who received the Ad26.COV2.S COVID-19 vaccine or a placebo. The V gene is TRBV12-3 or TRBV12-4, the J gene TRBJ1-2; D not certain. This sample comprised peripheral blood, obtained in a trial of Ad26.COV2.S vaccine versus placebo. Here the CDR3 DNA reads TGTGCCAGCAGTTTTAGTCCCTATGGCTACACCTTC. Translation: CASSFSPYGYTF.